These T cell receptor beta chains were read from a single sample in a study of cytomegalovirus exposure and HLA in healthy donors. Sequencing used immunoSEQ multiplex PCR; TCRdb keeps in-frame clones, though not all of them. The sample lists 150,000 to 200,000 clones, 87% occurring once. The sequencing input was PBMCs. These receptors all come from a woman in her twenties or thirties in good health and CMV-seronegative. The CDR3 runs from the conserved cysteine through the conserved F or W. D genes are given only for firm matches. Clone size, where shown, is once, few, many, or a class for clones that have expanded.

clone_size: -
d_call: -
v_call: TRBV2
j_call: TRBJ1-4
cdr3_nt: TGTGCCAGCAGCAGGGGAAACGAAAAACTGTTTTTT
cdr3_aa: CASSRGNEKLFF

clone_size: -
d_call: -
v_call: TRBV27
j_call: TRBJ2-1
cdr3_nt: TGTGCCAGCAGTTTAGGGAGCTCCTACAATGAGCAGTTCTTC
cdr3_aa: CASSLGSSYNEQFF

clone_size: -
d_call: -
v_call: TRBV28
j_call: TRBJ2-1
cdr3_nt: TGTGCCAGCAGTCGCGGGGACTCTTTGAGGGGTGAGCAGTTCTTC
cdr3_aa: CASSRGDSLRGEQFF

clone_size: -
d_call: -
v_call: TRBV6-5
j_call: TRBJ2-2
cdr3_nt: TGTGCCAGCAGTTTAAGGCGGGATGGCACCGGGGAGCTGTTTTTT
cdr3_aa: CASSLRRDGTGELFF

clone_size: once
d_call: -
v_call: TRBV5-1
j_call: TRBJ2-5
cdr3_nt: TGCGCCAGCAGCTTGGGGACATACCAAGAGACCCAGTACTTC
cdr3_aa: CASSLGTYQETQYF

clone_size: once
d_call: -
v_call: TRBV4-3
j_call: TRBJ1-5
cdr3_nt: TGCGCCAGCAGCCAAGATACGGGTGGGGCGGGCAATCAGCCCCAGCATTTT
cdr3_aa: CASSQDTGGAGNQPQHF

clone_size: -
d_call: -
v_call: TRBV6-1
j_call: TRBJ2-7
cdr3_nt: TGTGTCAGCAGCCGAGAATGGGCGGGATCATACGAGCAGTACTTC
cdr3_aa: CVSSREWAGSYEQYF

clone_size: -
d_call: TRBD1
v_call: TRBV28
j_call: TRBJ1-2
cdr3_nt: TGTGCCAGCAGTTTATCGGGACAGGGGGCGCTGGACTATGGCTACACCTTC
cdr3_aa: CASSLSGQGALDYGYTF

clone_size: once
d_call: TRBD1
v_call: TRBV5-1
j_call: TRBJ2-7
cdr3_nt: TGCGCCAGCAAGGAGACAGGGCCCTACGAGCAGTACTTC
cdr3_aa: CASKETGPYEQYF

clone_size: -
d_call: TRBD1
v_call: TRBV11-2
j_call: TRBJ1-4
cdr3_nt: TGTGCCAGCAGCTCGCCGGGACAGGGAGGCGAAAAACTGTTTTTT
cdr3_aa: CASSSPGQGGEKLFF

clone_size: few
d_call: -
v_call: TRBV7-2
j_call: TRBJ2-6
cdr3_nt: TGTGCCAGCAGCGCCTTTCCCCGGGACTCTGGGGCCAACGTCCTGACTTTC
cdr3_aa: CASSAFPRDSGANVLTF

clone_size: once
d_call: TRBD1
v_call: TRBV7-8
j_call: TRBJ1-5
cdr3_nt: TGTGCCAGCAATAGAGGACAGGGGACTAATCAGCCCCAGCATTTT
cdr3_aa: CASNRGQGTNQPQHF

clone_size: -
d_call: -
v_call: TRBV18
j_call: TRBJ1-4
cdr3_nt: TGTGCCAGCTCACCCTCCGCCGCGGGAATTAATGAAAAACTGTTTTTT
cdr3_aa: CASSPSAAGINEKLFF

clone_size: -
d_call: TRBD2
v_call: TRBV28
j_call: TRBJ2-5
cdr3_nt: TGTGCCAGCAGTTTGGGCGGGAGGGGGGAAGAGACCCAGTACTTC
cdr3_aa: CASSLGGRGEETQYF

clone_size: -
d_call: -
v_call: TRBV7-3
j_call: TRBJ1-1
cdr3_nt: TGTGCCAGCAGCCCCATAGGAACAGGGAGGGCCACTGAAGCTTTCTTT
cdr3_aa: CASSPIGTGRATEAFF

clone_size: -
d_call: TRBD2
v_call: TRBV18
j_call: TRBJ2-3
cdr3_nt: TGTGCCAGCTCACCGCCCCCGGGACTAGCTCCCGATACGCAGTATTTT
cdr3_aa: CASSPPPGLAPDTQYF

clone_size: -
d_call: TRBD1
v_call: TRBV7-2
j_call: TRBJ1-2
cdr3_nt: TGTGCCAGCAGCTTACAGACAGGGGGCACCTATGGCTACACCTTC
cdr3_aa: CASSLQTGGTYGYTF

clone_size: -
d_call: TRBD1
v_call: TRBV7-9
j_call: TRBJ1-2
cdr3_nt: TGTGCCAGCAGCTCCTGGACAGGGAATGGCTACACCTTC
cdr3_aa: CASSSWTGNGYTF

clone_size: -
d_call: TRBD1
v_call: TRBV7-9
j_call: TRBJ2-7
cdr3_nt: TGTTCCAGCAGCCGGGACAGGGTATACGAGCAGTACTTC
cdr3_aa: CSSSRDRVYEQYF

clone_size: once
d_call: -
v_call: TRBV4-3
j_call: TRBJ2-1
cdr3_nt: TGCGCCAGCAGCCAAGAGATCGAGTTCCGGGGTTGGGGCAATGAGCAGTTCTTC
cdr3_aa: CASSQEIEFRGWGNEQFF

clone_size: -
d_call: TRBD2
v_call: TRBV5-4
j_call: TRBJ2-2
cdr3_nt: TGTGCCAGCAGCTTGGGTAGCGGGAGTGCCGGGGAGCTGTTTTTT
cdr3_aa: CASSLGSGSAGELFF

clone_size: -
d_call: -
v_call: TRBV4-3
j_call: TRBJ1-2
cdr3_nt: TGCGCCAGCAGCCAAGTTGGGCTTTGGGGGGAGGAAAACTATGGCTACACCTTC
cdr3_aa: CASSQVGLWGEENYGYTF

clone_size: -
d_call: TRBD1
v_call: TRBV5-1
j_call: TRBJ2-7
cdr3_nt: TGCGCCAGCAGCCGAGACAGGGACGAGCAGTACTTC
cdr3_aa: CASSRDRDEQYF

clone_size: -
d_call: TRBD1
v_call: TRBV19
j_call: TRBJ1-5
cdr3_nt: TGTGCCAGTAGTCCGGCAGGGGGTCGGGGTCAGCCCCAGCATTTT
cdr3_aa: CASSPAGGRGQPQHF

clone_size: -
d_call: TRBD2
v_call: TRBV11-2
j_call: TRBJ2-3
cdr3_nt: TGTGCCAGCAGCTTCCTAGCGGGGATCACAGATACGCAGTATTTT
cdr3_aa: CASSFLAGITDTQYF

clone_size: -
d_call: -
v_call: TRBV27
j_call: TRBJ2-5
cdr3_nt: TGTGCCAGCAGCCCCGGTCCTGTAGCGGAGCCAACCCAGTACTTC
cdr3_aa: CASSPGPVAEPTQYF

clone_size: -
d_call: -
v_call: TRBV25-1
j_call: TRBJ2-1
cdr3_nt: TGTGCCAGCCGCCCGCTCCGGAGCTCCTACAATGAGCAGTTCTTC
cdr3_aa: CASRPLRSSYNEQFF

clone_size: -
d_call: TRBD1
v_call: TRBV28
j_call: TRBJ1-2
cdr3_nt: TGTGCCAGCAGACATACAGGGGGCGGGGGGCGTTATGGCTACACCTTC
cdr3_aa: CASRHTGGGGRYGYTF

clone_size: -
d_call: TRBD1
v_call: TRBV19
j_call: TRBJ1-2
cdr3_nt: TGTGCCACCGGACAGGGCTTCCGGGGTGGCTACACCTTC
cdr3_aa: CATGQGFRGGYTF

clone_size: once
d_call: TRBD1
v_call: TRBV7-2
j_call: TRBJ2-7
cdr3_nt: TGTGCCAGCAGCTTATGGCCAGGGGGCTCCTACGAGCAGTACTTC
cdr3_aa: CASSLWPGGSYEQYF

clone_size: -
d_call: -
v_call: TRBV19
j_call: TRBJ1-1
cdr3_nt: TGTGCCAGTAAAGATCGTGGGGCAACTGAAGCTTTCTTT
cdr3_aa: CASKDRGATEAFF

clone_size: -
d_call: -
v_call: TRBV19
j_call: TRBJ1-2
cdr3_nt: TGTGCCAGTAGTATCTCTGTCTATGGCTACACCTTC
cdr3_aa: CASSISVYGYTF

clone_size: -
d_call: -
v_call: TRBV7-8
j_call: TRBJ2-7
cdr3_nt: TGTGCCAGCAGCTCTAATGGGCCAAAAGATTCCTACGAGCAGTACTTC
cdr3_aa: CASSSNGPKDSYEQYF

clone_size: -
d_call: -
v_call: TRBV19
j_call: TRBJ1-1
cdr3_nt: TGTGCCAGTAGTAAGGAACAGGGCCTTGAAGCTTTCTTT
cdr3_aa: CASSKEQGLEAFF

clone_size: -
d_call: -
v_call: TRBV5-1
j_call: TRBJ1-4
cdr3_nt: TGCGCCAGCAGCTTGGTTACAGCACATGAAAAACTGTTTTTT
cdr3_aa: CASSLVTAHEKLFF

clone_size: once
d_call: TRBD2
v_call: TRBV5-1
j_call: TRBJ2-5
cdr3_nt: TGCGCCAGCAGGAGGGCGGGGGTAGAGACCCAGTACTTC
cdr3_aa: CASRRAGVETQYF

clone_size: -
d_call: -
v_call: TRBV5-6
j_call: TRBJ2-7
cdr3_nt: TGTGCAAGTGGGGCAGAATCCTACGAGCAGTACTTC
cdr3_aa: CASGAESYEQYF

clone_size: -
d_call: -
v_call: TRBV19
j_call: TRBJ1-2
cdr3_nt: TGTGCCAGTAGTAAAGGCGGCAGGGAAGGCTATGGCTACACCTTC
cdr3_aa: CASSKGGREGYGYTF

clone_size: -
d_call: TRBD2
v_call: TRBV5-1
j_call: TRBJ2-7
cdr3_nt: TGCGCCAGCAGCCACCAAGCGGGAGAGGCCTACGAGCAGTACTTC
cdr3_aa: CASSHQAGEAYEQYF

clone_size: -
d_call: -
v_call: TRBV18
j_call: TRBJ2-2
cdr3_nt: TGTGCCAGCCCCGGGCAGGGGGGCCCTACCGGGGAGCTGTTTTTT
cdr3_aa: CASPGQGGPTGELFF

clone_size: -
d_call: -
v_call: TRBV7-2
j_call: TRBJ2-3
cdr3_nt: TGTGCCAGCAGCTTAGGACTTCCTAGCACAGATACGCAGTATTTT
cdr3_aa: CASSLGLPSTDTQYF

clone_size: -
d_call: TRBD1
v_call: TRBV29-1
j_call: TRBJ2-7
cdr3_nt: TGCAGCGTCAGGGACAGGGCTCCCTACGAGCAGTACTTC
cdr3_aa: CSVRDRAPYEQYF